This T cell receptor (beta chain) was found in a study of early stage breast cancer tumors. This clone was seen a handful of times. The data were produced by immunoSEQ multiplex PCR, yet TCRdb's version contains in-frame clones alone and is incomplete. The sample carries roughly 30,000 clones, around 50% recorded once. Germline CDR1 reads MNHNY; CDR2 reads SVGAGI (reference sequence). Trimming cost V 8 bases and J 0 bases, with 11 bases left between them. This CDR3 comprises 13 residues. Sequencing was performed on breast tumor tissue. This sequence joins TRBV6-6 and TRBJ2-7; D remains ambiguous. The clonotype originates from a person in their fifties with breast cancer. CDR3 protein: CASLRGPSYEQYF. The CDR3 bases are TGTGCCAGCTTGCGAGGCCCCTCCTACGAGCAGTACTTC.